Listed below are T cell receptor beta chains from one sample, sequenced in a study of blood T cells in healthy people across ages. MiXCR, run by TCRdb on the 5' RACE reads, gives a single entry per CDR3 protein. The sample holds approximately 900,000 distinct CDR3 sequences, under 35% seen once. The same sample was also used in a study of T cells of mothers and their children.

The sequenced material came from blood. These receptors were taken from a woman aged 40 to 50 in good health. The CDR3 runs from the conserved cysteine through the conserved F or W. A D gene is named only where the DNA matches it firmly. The size entry is marked missing in some rows and otherwise reads once, few, many or a size class.

d_gene	j_gene	len	v_gene	abundance	CDR3aa	CDR3nt
.	TRBJ2-7	15	TRBV2	.	CASSEGVLRSYEQYF	TGTGCCAGCAGTGAAGGAGTGCTAAGATCCTACGAGCAGTACTTC
TRBD1	TRBJ1-1	17	TRBV9	few	CASSTPRDRGMNTEAFF	TGTGCCAGCAGCACCCCCCGGGACAGGGGTATGAACACTGAAGCTTTCTTT
TRBD1	TRBJ1-6	17	TRBV12-3/TRBV12-4	.	CASSKRTGAYSGSPLHF	TGTGCCAGCAGCAAAAGGACAGGGGCCTATTCTGGTTCACCCCTCCACTTT
.	TRBJ1-2	14	TRBV15	few	CATTSRRGVDGYTF	TGTGCCACCACGAGTCGACGGGGGGTGGATGGCTACACCTTC
TRBD2	TRBJ2-7	17	TRBV27	.	CASSPPGLAGVSYEQYF	TGTGCCAGCAGTCCCCCGGGACTAGCGGGGGTCTCCTACGAGCAGTACTTC
.	TRBJ1-4	18	TRBV4-1	few	CASSQDPYRLGRDEKLFF	TGCGCCAGCAGCCAAGATCCGTACCGTTTGGGCAGGGATGAAAAACTGTTTTTT
.	TRBJ1-1	11	TRBV12-3/TRBV12-4	few	CASSYRVEAFF	TGTGCCAGCAGTTACAGGGTAGAAGCTTTCTTT
.	TRBJ2-1	16	TRBV5-1	few	CASSFVGQGTYNEQFF	TGCGCCAGCAGCTTCGTGGGCCAGGGGACTTACAATGAGCAGTTCTTC
TRBD1	TRBJ1-3	17	TRBV20-1	.	CSARNPGPGGSGNTIYF	TGCAGTGCTAGAAATCCCGGACCAGGGGGCTCAGGAAACACCATATATTTT
.	TRBJ2-3	13	TRBV14	.	CASSQGTRDTQYF	TGTGCCAGCAGCCAAGGGACCCGGGATACGCAGTATTTT
.	TRBJ2-5	15	TRBV20-1	many	CSASWSLSPQETQYF	TGCAGTGCTAGTTGGAGTCTGTCCCCTCAAGAGACCCAGTACTTC
.	TRBJ1-2	13	TRBV9	.	CASSVVGNYGYTF	TGTGCCAGCAGCGTTGTAGGGAACTATGGCTACACCTTC
TRBD2	TRBJ2-7	15	TRBV28	few	CASSRPGLGNNEQYF	TGTGCCAGCAGTAGACCGGGACTAGGGAACAACGAGCAGTACTTC
.	TRBJ2-1	14	TRBV10-3	few	CAIRQDSSYNEQFF	TGTGCCATCAGACAGGACAGCTCCTACAATGAGCAGTTCTTC
.	TRBJ1-1	16	TRBV20-1	few	CSARPNRGGGPTEAFF	TGCAGTGCTAGACCCAATCGAGGGGGGGGGCCCACTGAAGCTTTCTTT